This T cell receptor (beta chain) is drawn from a study of T cells in Graves' hyperthyroidism and ophthalmopathy. Researchers amplified the TCR beta CDR3 regions from RNA transcripts. The study used the HTBI primer set for a first-round RT-PCR of the TCR CDR3. TCRdb re-analysed the multiplex PCR reads in MiXCR, keeping a single row per CDR3 protein. The sample lists about 400,000 distinct CDR3 sequences, 15% occurring once. Germline V gene lookup returns CDR1 MNHEY and CDR2 SMNVEV (reference sequence). The CDR3 covers 17 residues. V shed 5 bases and J 4 bases; nucleotides not matched to a gene: 11. This clonotype was seen at least ten times.

This TCR derives from a woman in her twenties or thirties with Graves' hyperthyroidism. Sequencing input: blood. The chain carries TRBV27 and TRBJ2-1; 10 nucleotides align to TRBD1. CDR3 amino acids: CASSPLFRDRGYNEQFF. The CDR3 DNA sequence: TGTGCCAGCAGTCCTCTTTTTCGGGACAGGGGATACAATGAGCAGTTCTTC.